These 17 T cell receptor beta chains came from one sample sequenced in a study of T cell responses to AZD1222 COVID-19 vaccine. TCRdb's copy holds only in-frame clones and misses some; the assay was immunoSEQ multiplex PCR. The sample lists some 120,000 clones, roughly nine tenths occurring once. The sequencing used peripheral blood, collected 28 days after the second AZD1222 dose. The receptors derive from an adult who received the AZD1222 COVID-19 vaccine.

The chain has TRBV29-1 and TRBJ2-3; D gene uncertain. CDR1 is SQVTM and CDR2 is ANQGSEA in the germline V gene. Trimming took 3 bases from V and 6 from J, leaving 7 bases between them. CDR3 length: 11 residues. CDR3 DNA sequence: TGCAGCGTTGACTCCGGGGATACGCAGTATTTT. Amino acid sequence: CSVDSGDTQYF.

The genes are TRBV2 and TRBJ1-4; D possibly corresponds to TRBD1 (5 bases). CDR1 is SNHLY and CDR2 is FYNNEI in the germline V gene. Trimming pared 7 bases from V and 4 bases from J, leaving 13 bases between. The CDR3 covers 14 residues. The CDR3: CASKPTENNEKLFF. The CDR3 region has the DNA TGTGCCAGCAAACCGACAGAAAATAATGAAAAACTGTTTTTT.

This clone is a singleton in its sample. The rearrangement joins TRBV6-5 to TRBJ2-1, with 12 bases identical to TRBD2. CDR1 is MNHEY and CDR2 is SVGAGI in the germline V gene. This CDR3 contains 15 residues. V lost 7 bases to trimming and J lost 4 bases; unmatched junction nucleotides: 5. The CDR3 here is CASTPLAGGYNEQFF. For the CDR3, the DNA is TGTGCCAGCACTCCACTAGCGGGAGGTTACAATGAGCAGTTCTTC.

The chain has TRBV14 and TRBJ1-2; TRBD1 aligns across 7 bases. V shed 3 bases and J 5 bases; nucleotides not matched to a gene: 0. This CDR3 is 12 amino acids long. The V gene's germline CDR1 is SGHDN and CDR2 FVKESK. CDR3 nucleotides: TGTGCCAGCAGCCAGACAGGGTATGGCTACACCTTC. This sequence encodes CASSQTGYGYTF.

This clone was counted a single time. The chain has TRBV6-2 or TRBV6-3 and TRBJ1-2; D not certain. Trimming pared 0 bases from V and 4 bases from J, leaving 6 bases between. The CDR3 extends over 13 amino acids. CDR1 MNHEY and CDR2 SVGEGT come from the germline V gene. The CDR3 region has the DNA TGTGCCAGCAGTTACTCGGGTTCCTATGGCTACACCTTC. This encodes CASSYSGSYGYTF.

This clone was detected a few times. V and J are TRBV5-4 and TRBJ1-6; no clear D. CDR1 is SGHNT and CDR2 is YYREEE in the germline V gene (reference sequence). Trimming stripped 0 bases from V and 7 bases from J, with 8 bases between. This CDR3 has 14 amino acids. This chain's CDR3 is CASSLGEVNSPLHF. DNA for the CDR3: TGTGCCAGCAGCTTGGGGGAGGTAAATTCACCCCTCCACTTT.

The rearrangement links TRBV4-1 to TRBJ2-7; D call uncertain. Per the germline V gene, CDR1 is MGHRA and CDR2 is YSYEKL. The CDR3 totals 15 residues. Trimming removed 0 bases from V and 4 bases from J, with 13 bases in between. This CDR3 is CASSQDGSQIYEQYF. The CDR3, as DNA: TGCGCCAGCAGCCAAGATGGTAGCCAAATATACGAGCAGTACTTC.

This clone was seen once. The chain's CDR3 is CASSVVDGFNYGYTF. CDR3 nucleotides: TGTGCCAGCAGCGTAGTCGACGGATTTAACTATGGCTACACCTTC. V gene TRBV9 combines with J gene TRBJ1-2; D is unresolved. Trimming left V 0 bases short and J 1 base short, with 10 bases between. Germline V gene data show CDR1 as SGDLS and CDR2 as YYNGEE. The CDR3 spans 15 residues.

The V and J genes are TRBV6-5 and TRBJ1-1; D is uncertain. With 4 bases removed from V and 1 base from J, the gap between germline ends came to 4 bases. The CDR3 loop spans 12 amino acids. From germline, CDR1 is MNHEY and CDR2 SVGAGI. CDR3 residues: CASSFENTEAFF. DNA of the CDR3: TGTGCCAGCAGTTTCGAGAACACTGAAGCTTTCTTT.

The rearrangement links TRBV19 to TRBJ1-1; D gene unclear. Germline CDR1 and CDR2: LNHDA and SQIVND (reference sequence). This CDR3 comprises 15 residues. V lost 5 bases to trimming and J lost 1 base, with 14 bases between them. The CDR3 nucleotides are TGTGCCAGTAGTCCCCAGACATCGGCGAACACTGAAGCTTTCTTT. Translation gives CASSPQTSANTEAFF. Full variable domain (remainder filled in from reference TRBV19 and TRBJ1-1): DGGITQSPKYLFRKEGQNVTLSCEQNLNHDAMYWYRQDPGQGLRLIYYSQIVNDFQKGDIAEGYSVSREKKESFPLTVTSAQKNPTAFYLCASSPQTSANTEAFFGQGTRLTVV.

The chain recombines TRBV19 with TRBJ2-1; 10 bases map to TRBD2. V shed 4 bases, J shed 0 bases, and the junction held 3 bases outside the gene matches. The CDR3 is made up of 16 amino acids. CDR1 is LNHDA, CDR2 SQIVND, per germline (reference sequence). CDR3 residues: CASSTSGRVSYNEQFF. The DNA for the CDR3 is TGTGCCAGTAGTACCAGCGGGAGGGTCTCCTACAATGAGCAGTTCTTC.

The CDR3: CASSGMTGTVYTF. CDR3 bases: TGTGCCAGCAGTGGGATGACAGGGACTGTTTACACCTTC. The genes are TRBV2 and TRBJ1-2; TRBD1 aligns across 7 bases. Germline lookup yields CDR1 SNHLY and CDR2 FYNNEI. The V segment lost 4 bases and the J segment 11 bases; nucleotides outside the gene matches: 10. The CDR3 is 13 amino acids.

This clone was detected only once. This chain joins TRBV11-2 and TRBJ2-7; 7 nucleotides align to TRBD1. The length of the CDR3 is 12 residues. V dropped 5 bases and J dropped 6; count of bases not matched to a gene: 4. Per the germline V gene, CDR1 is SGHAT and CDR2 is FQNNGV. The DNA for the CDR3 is TGTGCCAGCAGCCCGGGACAGCCCGAGCAGTACTTC. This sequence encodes CASSPGQPEQYF.

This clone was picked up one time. CDR3 nucleotides: TGCAGTGCTAGTGAGACAGGGTTATTTTCTGCTGAAGCTTTCTTT. Protein sequence: CSASETGLFSAEAFF. This chain links TRBV20-1 with TRBJ1-1; 7 nucleotides agree with TRBD1. The ends lost 3 bases at V and 6 bases at J; junction bases unmatched: 13. Germline-derived CDR1 and CDR2 are DFQATT and SNEGSKA (reference sequence). This CDR3 spans 15 amino acids.

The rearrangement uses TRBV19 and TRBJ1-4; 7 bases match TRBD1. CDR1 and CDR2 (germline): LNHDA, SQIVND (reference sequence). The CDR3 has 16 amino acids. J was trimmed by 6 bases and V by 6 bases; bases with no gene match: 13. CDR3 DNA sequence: TGTGCCAGTAGGACGCGTTCGGGACAGTCCTATGAAAAACTGTTTTTT. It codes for CASRTRSGQSYEKLFF.

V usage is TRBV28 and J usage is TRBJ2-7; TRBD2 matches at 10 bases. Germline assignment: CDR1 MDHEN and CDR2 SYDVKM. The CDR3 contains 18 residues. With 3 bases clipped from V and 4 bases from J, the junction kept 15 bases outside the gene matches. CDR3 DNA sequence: TGTGCCAGCAGTTTTCCGGAGAGCGGGACTAGCGCCTCGTACGAGCAGTACTTC. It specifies CASSFPESGTSASYEQYF.

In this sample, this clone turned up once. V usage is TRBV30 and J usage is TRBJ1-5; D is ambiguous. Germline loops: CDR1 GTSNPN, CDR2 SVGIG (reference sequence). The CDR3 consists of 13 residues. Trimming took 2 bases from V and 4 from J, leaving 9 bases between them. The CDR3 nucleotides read TGTGCCTGGAGTAGGTCCCCTAATCAGCCCCAGCATTTT. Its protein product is CAWSRSPNQPQHF. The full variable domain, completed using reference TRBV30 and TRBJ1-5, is SQTIHQWPATLVQPVGSPLSLECTVEGTSNPNLYWYRQAAGRGLQLLFYSVGIGQISSEVPQNLSASRPQDRQFILSSKKLLLSDSGFYLCAWSRSPNQPQHFGDGTRLSIL.